These 3 T cell receptor beta chains came from one sample sequenced in a study of blood T cells in healthy people across ages (dated by TCRdb to the mid-2010s). The method behind the library was 5' RACE. The second PCR ran for about 6 to 12 cycles and used a J-beta primer mix along with a sample-barcoded 5' primer. TCRdb itself trimmed the public reads at Q25 with fastp, ran MiXCR and retained productive beta chains. Each entry is one CDR3 protein sequence, shown with its most common DNA and genes. Here the sample has 1.8 million or so distinct CDR3 sequences; about two fifths occur a single time. The top ten hold roughly 24% of the sample. The specimen was blood. All receptors derive from a human donor in good health.

V gene TRBV6-5 combines with J gene TRBJ2-7, with D possibly being TRBD1 (6 bases). V gave up 2 bases and J gave up 4 bases, with 18 bases separating them. The length of the CDR3 is 16 residues. Per the germline V gene, CDR1 is MNHEY and CDR2 is SVGAGI. The CDR3 sequence: CASSYSEGQGSYEQYF. The DNA of the CDR3 is TGTGCCAGCAGTTACAGTGAGGGGCAGGGGTCATACGAGCAGTACTTC.

This sequence joins TRBV12-3 or TRBV12-4 and TRBJ1-1; the D is unclear. Trimming pared 8 bases from V and 1 base from J, leaving 2 bases between. The CDR3 runs 10 residues. In nucleotides, the CDR3 is TGTGCCAGCCAGAACACTGAAGCTTTCTTT. Translation gives CASQNTEAFF.

The rearrangement uses TRBV11-1 and TRBJ1-2; a weak D match, TRBD1 (6 bases). The CDR3 is 15 residues long. Germline loops: CDR1 SGHAT, CDR2 FQDESV (reference sequence). The V and J ends lost 2 bases and 8 bases respectively, with 18 bases between them. The CDR3 here is CASSLSGPTGYGYTF. CDR3 coding DNA: TGTGCCAGCAGCTTATCAGGTCCCACAGGGTACGGCTACACCTTC. Drawing the rest from reference TRBV11-1 and TRBJ1-2, the complete variable domain is EAEVAQSPRYKITEKSQAVAFWCDPISGHATLYWYRQILGQGPELLVQFQDESVVDDSQLPKDRFSAERLKGVDSTLKIQPAELGDSAMYLCASSLSGPTGYGYTFGSGTRLTVV.